This TCR beta chain was observed in a study of metastatic and nonmetastatic thyroid tumors. Study in general: The authors compared repertoires across blood and tumor or nodule tissue from malignant and benign thyroid patients. Study results and caveats: Malignant thyroid tumors reportedly had TCR beta diversity that was significantly higher than in benign nodules, in blood and tumor.

Turning to this clone: What it binds is unknown.

Until they underwent thyroid surgery, no patient had received any treatment. This CDR3 contains 14 residues. Germline assignment: CDR1 LGHNA and CDR2 YNFKEQ. V lost 6 bases and J 7 bases, leaving 13 bases between the germline ends. Original analysis: Clinicopathological groups supplied CDR3 differences that were used to build a distant-metastasis classifier for papillary thyroid cancer. TCRdb reassembled clones from the PCR reads with MiXCR. TCRdb, not the original authors, processed these V and J calls. Of roughly 13,000 clones listed, less than 30% are singletons. Material for sequencing was tumor tissue. The receptor's source is a female donor with papillary thyroid cancer or a benign thyroid nodule (not recorded which). Some clones in this sample may be carry-over from other donors' samples. J is TRBJ1-6 and V is TRBV4-2; weak D call: TRBD1 (6 bases). This CDR3 is CASSSDRMNSPLHF. In DNA form, the CDR3 reads TGTGCCAGCAGTTCTGACAGGATGAATTCACCCCTCCACTTT.